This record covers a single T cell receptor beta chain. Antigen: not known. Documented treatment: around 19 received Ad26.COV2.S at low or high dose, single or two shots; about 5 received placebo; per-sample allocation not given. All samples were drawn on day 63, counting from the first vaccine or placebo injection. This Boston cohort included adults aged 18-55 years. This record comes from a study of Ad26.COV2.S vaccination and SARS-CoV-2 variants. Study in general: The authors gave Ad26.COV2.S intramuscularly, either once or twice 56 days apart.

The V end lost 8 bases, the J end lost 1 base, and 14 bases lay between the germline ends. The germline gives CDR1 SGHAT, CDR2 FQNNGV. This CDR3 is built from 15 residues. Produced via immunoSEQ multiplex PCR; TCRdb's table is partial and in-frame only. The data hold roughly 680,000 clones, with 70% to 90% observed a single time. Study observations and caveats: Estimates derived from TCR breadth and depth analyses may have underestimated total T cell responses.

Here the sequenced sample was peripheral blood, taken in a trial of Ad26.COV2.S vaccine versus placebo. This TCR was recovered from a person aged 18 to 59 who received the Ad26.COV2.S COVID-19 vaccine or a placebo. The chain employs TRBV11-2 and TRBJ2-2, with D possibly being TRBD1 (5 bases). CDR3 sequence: CASVRQSLNTGELFF. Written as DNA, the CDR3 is TGTGCCAGCGTACGACAGAGCCTGAACACCGGGGAGCTGTTTTTT.